Below, 5 T cell receptor beta chains from the same sample are listed, as sequenced in a study of OX40 agonist ivuxolimab in advanced cancers. Assay: immunoSEQ multiplex PCR; the TCRdb copy retains only in-frame clones and omits some. The repertoire holds 70,000 to 95,000 clones, with around four fifths as singletons. The material sequenced was CD4+ or CD8+ T cells sorted from blood, taken in a trial of the OX40 agonist ivuxolimab. The origin of the receptors is an adult with an advanced solid tumor such as melanoma, head and neck, liver or kidney cancer.

The chain combines TRBV7-6 with TRBJ2-7, with D possibly called TRBD1 or TRBD2 (5 bases each). V was trimmed by 0 bases and J by 3 bases, leaving 18 bases between them. The CDR3 is 17 residues long. The germline V gene encodes CDR1 SGHVS and CDR2 FNYEAQ. This chain's CDR3 is CASSLAWGSTALYEQYF. The CDR3 DNA is TGTGCCAGCAGCTTAGCGTGGGGGTCGACGGCACTCTACGAGCAGTACTTC.

This clone has only one observation. V gene TRBV7-9 combines with J gene TRBJ1-5, with TRBD1 matching 8 bases. This CDR3 region has 16 residues. In germline, CDR1 is SEHNR, CDR2 FQNEAQ (reference sequence). V gave up 5 bases and J gave up 2 bases; unmatched junction bases: 8. The CDR3 loop reads CASSGTGSMGNQPQHF. The CDR3, as DNA: TGTGCCAGCAGCGGGACAGGATCTATGGGCAATCAGCCCCAGCATTTT.

The V call is TRBV18, the J call TRBJ1-4; tentatively, D is TRBD1 (5 bases). The CDR3 covers 14 residues. CDR1 is KGHSH, CDR2 LQKENI, per germline. V was clipped by 3 bases and J by 8 bases, with 13 bases between them. The DNA for the CDR3 is TGTGCCAGCTCACCCACCAACTGGGGGGAAAAACTGTTTTTT. Translated: CASSPTNWGEKLFF.

The V and J genes are TRBV5-1 and TRBJ1-5; TRBD1 is a possible D gene (5 bases). The CDR3 totals 15 residues. Deletions cut 4 bases from V and 7 bases from J, with 18 bases between. Germline-derived CDR1 and CDR2 are SGHRS and YFSETQ. CDR3 amino acids: CASSPSSGQGQPQHF. The CDR3 nucleotides read TGCGCCAGCAGCCCAAGTTCGGGGCAAGGGCAGCCCCAGCATTTT. The whole variable domain, filled in from reference TRBV5-1 and TRBJ1-5, reads KAGVTQTPRYLIKTRGQQVTLSCSPISGHRSVSWYQQTPGQGLQFLFEYFSETQRNKGNFPGRFSGRQFSNSRSEMNVSTLELGDSALYLCASSPSSGQGQPQHFGDGTRLSIL.

This clone appeared a few times. This chain connects TRBV7-3 to TRBJ2-6; D may correspond to TRBD1 or TRBD2 (6 bases each). The CDR3 has 16 residues. Trimming stripped 3 bases from V and 4 bases from J, with 13 bases between. Germline lookup yields CDR1 SGHTA and CDR2 FQGTGA. CDR3 in amino acids: CASSLGPGAGANVLTF. CDR3 coding DNA: TGTGCCAGCAGCTTGGGACCGGGGGCCGGGGCCAACGTCCTGACTTTC.